This TCR beta chain is drawn from a study of cytomegalovirus exposure and HLA in healthy donors. Overall study: In an early release, HLA-typed donors contributed 80 million to 95 million unique TCR sequences. Study-wide points: An assumption of roughly uniform sequencing depth across donors underlay the presence/absence analyses. A later analysis appeared to link common viral pathogens to several of the most significant clusters.

The CDR3 consists of 14 residues. CDR1 and CDR2 from the germline V gene are GTSNPN and SVGIG (reference sequence). The V gene end was trimmed by 3 bases and the J gene end by 5 bases; junction bases not matched to a gene: 8. The study ran its PCR with 60 Vbeta and 13 Jbeta primers. TCRdb keeps only in-frame clones here, not all; method: immunoSEQ multiplex PCR. The sample holds about 82,000 clones, around 70% seen once. This clone was observed a handful of times. Its specificity is not known. The specimen sequenced was PBMCs. The chain employs TRBV30 and TRBJ2-7, with TRBD1 identical over 9 bases. This TCR was sampled from a woman in her forties or fifties in good health and CMV-seropositive. The CDR3 spells CAWSLSWTGDEQYF. CDR3 nucleotide sequence: TGTGCCTGGAGCCTCAGCTGGACAGGGGACGAGCAGTACTTC.